The source of this T cell receptor (beta chain) is a study of cytomegalovirus exposure and HLA in healthy donors. On the study more broadly: T cells numbering 150 million to 200 million yielded some 100 million unique TCR beta sequences in an earlier analysis. Study conclusions and caveats: The authors enumerated around 150 TCR beta chains as linked to cytomegalovirus.

About this clone itself: Its antigen is still unknown.

V lost 5 bases, J lost 2 bases, and 2 bases stayed unmatched. Germline loops: CDR1 SNHLY, CDR2 FYNNEI. The CDR3 totals 13 residues. This PCR relied on a set of 60 Vbeta primers and 13 Jbeta primers. Clones were sequenced by immunoSEQ multiplex PCR, and TCRdb holds only the in-frame ones, with some missing. This sample's clone table lists about 34,000 clones. Sequencing input: PBMCs. This chain connects TRBV2 to TRBJ2-7; 8 bases match TRBD1. The receptor's source is a human donor in good health. CDR3 loop: CASSTGGPYEQYF. DNA for the CDR3: TGTGCCAGCAGTACAGGGGGACCCTACGAGCAGTACTTC.